This T cell receptor (beta chain) derives from a study of human T cells and chemical hapten exposure. Study observations and caveats: The formation of large CDR3 similarity clusters by expanded TCRs significantly exceeded that of controls.

One entry per CDR3 protein results from TCRdb running MiXCR on the RACE reads. This sample has around 110,000 distinct CDR3 sequences; around 12% occur once, and the top ten carry roughly 1.6%. Indicated time point: pre-sensitization, week 0. Treatment indicated: therapeutic diphenylcyclopropenone sensitization with weekly scalp DPC. Participating donors were patients with alopecia, aged 18 to 70 years, considered appropriate candidates for DPC. Whole blood that had not been fractionated was the source of extracted total RNA. V was cut by 3 bases and J by 7 bases, with 7 bases left in between. CDR1 is MDHEN and CDR2 is SYDVKM in the germline V gene. This CDR3 region has 12 residues. This clonotype has more than one count but fewer than ten. Antigen unknown.

Sequencing used whole blood, obtained in connection with sensitization to the hapten diphenylcyclopropenone (DPC). The chain uses TRBV28 and TRBJ1-5; no clear D gene. This TCR was recovered from a woman between 45 and 65 years old with alopecia areata. Some clones in this sample may be carry-over from other donors' samples. This chain's CDR3 is CASSFTRQPQHF. The CDR3 bases are TGTGCCAGCAGTTTCACGCGGCAGCCCCAGCATTTT.